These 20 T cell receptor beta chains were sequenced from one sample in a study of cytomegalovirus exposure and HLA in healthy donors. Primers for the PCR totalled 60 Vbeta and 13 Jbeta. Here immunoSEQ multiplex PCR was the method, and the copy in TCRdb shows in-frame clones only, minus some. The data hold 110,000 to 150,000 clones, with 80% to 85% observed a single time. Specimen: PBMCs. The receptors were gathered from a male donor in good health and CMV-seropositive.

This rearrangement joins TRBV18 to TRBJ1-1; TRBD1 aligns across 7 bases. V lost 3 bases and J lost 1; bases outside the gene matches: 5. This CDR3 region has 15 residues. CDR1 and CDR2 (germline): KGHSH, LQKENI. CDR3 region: CASSPRTGANTEAFF. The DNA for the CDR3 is TGTGCCAGCTCACCCCGCACAGGGGCGAACACTGAAGCTTTCTTT.

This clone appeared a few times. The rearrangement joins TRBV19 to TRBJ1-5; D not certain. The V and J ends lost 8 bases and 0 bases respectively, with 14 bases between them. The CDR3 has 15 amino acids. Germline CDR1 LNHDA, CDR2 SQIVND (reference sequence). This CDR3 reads CASQYELYSNQPQHF. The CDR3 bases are TGTGCCAGTCAATACGAACTTTATAGCAATCAGCCCCAGCATTTT.

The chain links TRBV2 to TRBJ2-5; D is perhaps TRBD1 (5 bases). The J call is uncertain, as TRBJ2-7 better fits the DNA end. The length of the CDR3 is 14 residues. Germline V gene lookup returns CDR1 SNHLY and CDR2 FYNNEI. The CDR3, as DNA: TGTGCCAGCAGTGAAGAGGGGCAGACCTACGAGCAGTACTTC. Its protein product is CASSEEGQTYEQYF.

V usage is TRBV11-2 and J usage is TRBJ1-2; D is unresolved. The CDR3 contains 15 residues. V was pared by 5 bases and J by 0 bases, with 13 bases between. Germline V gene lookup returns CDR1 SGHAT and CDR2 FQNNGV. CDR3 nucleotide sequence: TGTGCCAGCAGCCAATCTACAGTCACTAACTATGGCTACACCTTC. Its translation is CASSQSTVTNYGYTF.

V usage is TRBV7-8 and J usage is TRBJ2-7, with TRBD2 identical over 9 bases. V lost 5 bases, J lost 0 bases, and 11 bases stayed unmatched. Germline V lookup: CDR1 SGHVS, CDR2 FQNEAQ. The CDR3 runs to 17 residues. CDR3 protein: CASSLTLLAGLSYEQYF. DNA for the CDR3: TGTGCCAGCAGCCTGACCCTCCTAGCGGGGCTCTCCTACGAGCAGTACTTC.

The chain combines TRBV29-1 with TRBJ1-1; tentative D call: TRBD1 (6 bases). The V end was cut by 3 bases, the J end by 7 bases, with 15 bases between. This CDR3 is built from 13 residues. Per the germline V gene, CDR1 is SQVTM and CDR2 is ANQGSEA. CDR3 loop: CSVEPRGEGEAFF. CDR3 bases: TGCAGCGTTGAGCCCAGGGGCGAGGGTGAAGCTTTCTTT.

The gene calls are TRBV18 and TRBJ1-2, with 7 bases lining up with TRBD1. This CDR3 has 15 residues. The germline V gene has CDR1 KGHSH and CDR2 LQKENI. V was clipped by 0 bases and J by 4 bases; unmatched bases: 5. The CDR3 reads CASSPPRTGIYGYTF. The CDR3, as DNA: TGTGCCAGCTCACCACCGAGGACAGGAATCTATGGCTACACCTTC.

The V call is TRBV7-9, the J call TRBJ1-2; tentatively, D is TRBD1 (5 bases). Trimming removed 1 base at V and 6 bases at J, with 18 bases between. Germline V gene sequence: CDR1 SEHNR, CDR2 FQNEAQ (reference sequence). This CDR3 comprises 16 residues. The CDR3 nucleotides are TGTGCCAGCAGCTTAGATGCGGGATCACGGGGCCATGGCTACACCTTC. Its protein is CASSLDAGSRGHGYTF.

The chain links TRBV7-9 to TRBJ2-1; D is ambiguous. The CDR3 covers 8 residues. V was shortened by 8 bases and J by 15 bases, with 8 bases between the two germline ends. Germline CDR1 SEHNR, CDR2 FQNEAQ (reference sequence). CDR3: CASSSGFF. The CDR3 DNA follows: TGTGCCAGCTCCTCGGGGTTCTTC.

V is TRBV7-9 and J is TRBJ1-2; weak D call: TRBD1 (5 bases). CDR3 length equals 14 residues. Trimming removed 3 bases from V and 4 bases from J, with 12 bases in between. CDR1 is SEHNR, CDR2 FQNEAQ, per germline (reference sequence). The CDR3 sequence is CASSFVGQSYGYTF. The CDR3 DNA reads TGTGCCAGCAGCTTCGTGGGGCAGTCCTATGGCTACACCTTC.

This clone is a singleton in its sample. The DNA for the CDR3 is TGTGCCACCAGCAGGCGGGGGGCCAGACACAATGAGCAGTTCTTC. It encodes CATSRRGARHNEQFF. This chain uses TRBV15 with TRBJ2-1; 8 bases line up with TRBD2. The CDR3 sequence is 15 residues long. The J segment lost 5 bases and the V segment lost 3 bases, leaving 6 bases of the junction unmatched. Per the germline V gene, CDR1 is LNHNV and CDR2 is YYDKDF (reference sequence).

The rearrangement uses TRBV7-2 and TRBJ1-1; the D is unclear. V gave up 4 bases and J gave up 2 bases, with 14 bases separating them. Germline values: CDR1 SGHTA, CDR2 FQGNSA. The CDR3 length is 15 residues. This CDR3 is CASSWAEGGNTEAFF. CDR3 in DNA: TGTGCCAGCAGCTGGGCGGAGGGAGGTAACACTGAAGCTTTCTTT.

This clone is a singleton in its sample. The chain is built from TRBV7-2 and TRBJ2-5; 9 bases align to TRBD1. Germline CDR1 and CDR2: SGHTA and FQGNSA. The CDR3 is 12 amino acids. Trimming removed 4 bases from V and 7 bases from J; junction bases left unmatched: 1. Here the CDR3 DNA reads TGTGCCAGCAGCTCGGACAGGGGGACCCAGTACTTC. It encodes CASSSDRGTQYF.

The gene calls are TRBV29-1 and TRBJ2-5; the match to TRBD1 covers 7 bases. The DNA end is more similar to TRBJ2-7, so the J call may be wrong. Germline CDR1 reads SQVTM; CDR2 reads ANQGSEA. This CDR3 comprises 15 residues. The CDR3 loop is CSAFSGEGATYEQYF. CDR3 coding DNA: TGCAGCGCCTTCTCCGGAGAGGGGGCAACCTACGAGCAGTACTTC.

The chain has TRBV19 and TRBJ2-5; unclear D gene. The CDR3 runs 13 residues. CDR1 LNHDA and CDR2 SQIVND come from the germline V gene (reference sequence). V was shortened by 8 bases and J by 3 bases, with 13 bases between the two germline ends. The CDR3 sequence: CASGWSREETQYF. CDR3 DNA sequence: TGTGCCAGTGGGTGGTCCCGGGAAGAGACCCAGTACTTC. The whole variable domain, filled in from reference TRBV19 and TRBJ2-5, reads DGGITQSPKYLFRKEGQNVTLSCEQNLNHDAMYWYRQDPGQGLRLIYYSQIVNDFQKGDIAEGYSVSREKKESFPLTVTSAQKNPTAFYLCASGWSREETQYFGPGTRLLVL.

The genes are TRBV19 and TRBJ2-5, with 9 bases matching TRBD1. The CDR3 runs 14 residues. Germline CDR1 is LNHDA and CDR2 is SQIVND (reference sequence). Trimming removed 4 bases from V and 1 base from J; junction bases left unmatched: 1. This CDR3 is CASSRQGVQETQYF. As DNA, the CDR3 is TGTGCCAGTAGTAGACAGGGGGTCCAAGAGACCCAGTACTTC.

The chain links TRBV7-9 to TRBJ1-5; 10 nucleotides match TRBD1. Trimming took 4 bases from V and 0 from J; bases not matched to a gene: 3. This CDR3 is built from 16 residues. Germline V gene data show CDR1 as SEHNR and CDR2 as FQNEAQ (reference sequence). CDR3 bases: TGTGCCAGCAGCTCGGGACAGGGGCCTAGCAATCAGCCCCAGCATTTT. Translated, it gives CASSSGQGPSNQPQHF. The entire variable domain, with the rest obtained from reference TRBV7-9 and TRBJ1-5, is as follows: DTGVSQNPRHKITKRGQNVTFRCDPISEHNRLYWYRQTLGQGPEFLTYFQNEAQLEKSRLLSDRFSAERPKGSFSTLEIQRTEQGDSAMYLCASSSGQGPSNQPQHFGDGTRLSIL.

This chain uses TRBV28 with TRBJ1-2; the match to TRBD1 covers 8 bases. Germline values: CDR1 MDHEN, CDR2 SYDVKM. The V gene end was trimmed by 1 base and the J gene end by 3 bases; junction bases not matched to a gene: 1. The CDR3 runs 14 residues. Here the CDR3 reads CASSLSGGDYGYTF. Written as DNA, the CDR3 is TGTGCCAGCAGTTTATCAGGGGGCGACTATGGCTACACCTTC.

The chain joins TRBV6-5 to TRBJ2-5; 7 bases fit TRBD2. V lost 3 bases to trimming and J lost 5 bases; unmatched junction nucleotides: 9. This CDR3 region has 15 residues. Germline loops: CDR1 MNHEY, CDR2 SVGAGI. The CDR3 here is CASSYAGEAEETQYF. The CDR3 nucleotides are TGTGCCAGCAGTTATGCGGGGGAGGCAGAGGAGACCCAGTACTTC.

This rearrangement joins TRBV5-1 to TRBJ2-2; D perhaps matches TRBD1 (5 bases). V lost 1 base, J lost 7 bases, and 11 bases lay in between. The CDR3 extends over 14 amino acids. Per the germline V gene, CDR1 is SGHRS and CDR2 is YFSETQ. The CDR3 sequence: CASSLTQGFGELFF. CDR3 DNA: TGCGCCAGCAGCTTGACCCAGGGTTTCGGGGAGCTGTTTTTT.